This T cell receptor (beta chain) appears in the sequencing data of a study of T cells in localized non-small cell lung cancer. Study findings and constraints: A median of around 60 clones ranked among the top 100 in tumor appeared in adjacent lung.

Per the germline V gene, CDR1 is SGDLS and CDR2 is YYNGEE. Trimming removed 2 bases from V and 1 base from J, with 6 bases in between. This CDR3 has 13 amino acids. Comment on this clone: Its antigen is not identified.

The protocol was immunoSEQ multiplex PCR, while the TCRdb copy is restricted to in-frame clones and leaves out a portion. The repertoire consists of tens of thousands of clones, with roughly 83% occurring once and the leading ten covering about a sixth. This specimen was peripheral blood mononuclear cells, taken before any cancer treatment. The clonotype originates from a man aged 35-75 years with stage III lung adenocarcinoma. The gene calls are TRBV9 and TRBJ1-1; D gene uncertain. The CDR3 nucleotides are TGTGCCAGCAGCGTCATAGGGAACACTGAAGCTTTCTTT. As protein: CASSVIGNTEAFF.